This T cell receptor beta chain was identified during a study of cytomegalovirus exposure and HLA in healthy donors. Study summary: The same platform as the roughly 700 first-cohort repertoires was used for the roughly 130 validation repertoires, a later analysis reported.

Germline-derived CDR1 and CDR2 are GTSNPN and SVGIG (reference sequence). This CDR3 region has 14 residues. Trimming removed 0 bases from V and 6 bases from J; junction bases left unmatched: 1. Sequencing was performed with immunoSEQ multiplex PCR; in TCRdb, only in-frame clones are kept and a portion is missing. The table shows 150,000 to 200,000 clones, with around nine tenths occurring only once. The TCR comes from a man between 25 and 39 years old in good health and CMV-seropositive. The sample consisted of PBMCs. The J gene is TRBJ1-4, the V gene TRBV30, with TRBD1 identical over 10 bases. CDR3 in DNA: TGTGCCTGGAGTGTGGGACAGGGGTATGAAAAACTGTTTTTT. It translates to CAWSVGQGYEKLFF.